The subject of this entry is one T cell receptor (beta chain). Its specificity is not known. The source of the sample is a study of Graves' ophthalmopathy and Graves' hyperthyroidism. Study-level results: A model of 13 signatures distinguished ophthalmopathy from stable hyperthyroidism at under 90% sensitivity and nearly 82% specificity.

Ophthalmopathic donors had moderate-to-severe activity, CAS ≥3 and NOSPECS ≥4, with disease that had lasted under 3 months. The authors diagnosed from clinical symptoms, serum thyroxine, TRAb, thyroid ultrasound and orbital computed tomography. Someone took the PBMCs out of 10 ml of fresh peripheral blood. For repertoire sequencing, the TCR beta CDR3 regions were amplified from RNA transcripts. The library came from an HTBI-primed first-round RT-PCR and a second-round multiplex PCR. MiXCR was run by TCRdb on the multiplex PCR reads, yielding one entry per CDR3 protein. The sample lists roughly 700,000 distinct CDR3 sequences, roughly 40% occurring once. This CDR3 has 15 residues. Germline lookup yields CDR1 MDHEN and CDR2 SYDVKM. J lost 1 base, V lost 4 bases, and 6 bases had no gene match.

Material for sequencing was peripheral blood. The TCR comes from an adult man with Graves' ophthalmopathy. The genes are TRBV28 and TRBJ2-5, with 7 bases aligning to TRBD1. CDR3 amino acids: CASSYPGQTQETQYF. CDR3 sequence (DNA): TGTGCCAGCAGTTACCCGGGACAGACCCAAGAGACCCAGTACTTC. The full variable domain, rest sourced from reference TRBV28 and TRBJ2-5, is DVKVTQSSRYLVKRTGEKVFLECVQDMDHENMFWYRQDPGLGLRLIYFSYDVKMKEKGDIPEGYSVSREKKERFSLILESASTNQTSMYLCASSYPGQTQETQYFGPGTRLLVL.